The clone carrying this TCR beta chain has a handful of counts. The entry originates in a study of cytotoxic CD8 clonotypes in ibrutinib-treated CLL. Turning to the study itself: After treatment lasting a median about 13 months, range 6 to 36, response samples were collected. An average of about 250,000 productive templates and 94,082 productive rearrangements was obtained per sample.

Measured with immunoSEQ multiplex PCR; TCRdb has only the in-frame clones, and not every one. The data contain around 250,000 clones, roughly 74% of them seen just once; the ten biggest clones take up roughly 15%. CDR1 and CDR2 from the germline V gene are SGHAT and FQNNGV. The length of the CDR3 is 13 residues. V was pared by 3 bases and J by 8 bases, with 11 bases between. The starting material was PBMCs, obtained after 24 months of ibrutinib treatment. The chain joins TRBV11-2 to TRBJ2-1, with D unresolved. The sequence came from a human donor with chronic lymphocytic leukemia. CDR3 bases: TGTGCCAGCAGCTTGGGTCTAATACATGAGCAGTTCTTC. Its translation is CASSLGLIHEQFF.